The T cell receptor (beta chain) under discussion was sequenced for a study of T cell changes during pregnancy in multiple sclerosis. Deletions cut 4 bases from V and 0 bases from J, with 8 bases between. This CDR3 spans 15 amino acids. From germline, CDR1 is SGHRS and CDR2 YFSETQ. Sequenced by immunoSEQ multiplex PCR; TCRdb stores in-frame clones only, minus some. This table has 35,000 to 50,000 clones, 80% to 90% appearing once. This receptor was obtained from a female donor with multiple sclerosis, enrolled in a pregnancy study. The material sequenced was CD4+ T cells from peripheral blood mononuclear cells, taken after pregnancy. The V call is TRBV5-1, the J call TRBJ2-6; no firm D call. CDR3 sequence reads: CASSPIFSGANVLTF. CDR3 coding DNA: TGCGCCAGCAGCCCTATTTTCTCTGGGGCCAACGTCCTGACTTTC.